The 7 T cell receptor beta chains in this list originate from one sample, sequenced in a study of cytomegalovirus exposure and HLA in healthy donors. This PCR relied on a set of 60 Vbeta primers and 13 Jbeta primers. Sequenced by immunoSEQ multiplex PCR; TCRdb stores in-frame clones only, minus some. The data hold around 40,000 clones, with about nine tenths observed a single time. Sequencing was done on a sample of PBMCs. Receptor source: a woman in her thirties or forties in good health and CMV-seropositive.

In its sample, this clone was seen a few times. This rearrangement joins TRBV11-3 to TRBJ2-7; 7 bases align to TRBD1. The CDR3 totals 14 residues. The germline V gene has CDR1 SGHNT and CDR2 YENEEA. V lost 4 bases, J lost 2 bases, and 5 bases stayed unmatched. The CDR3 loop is CASSYGGQAYEQYF. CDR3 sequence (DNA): TGTGCCAGCAGCTACGGAGGACAGGCCTACGAGCAGTACTTC.

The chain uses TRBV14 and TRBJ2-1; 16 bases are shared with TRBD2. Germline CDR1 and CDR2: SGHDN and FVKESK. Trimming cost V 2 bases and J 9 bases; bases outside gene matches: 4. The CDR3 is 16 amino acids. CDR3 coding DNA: TGTGCCAGCAGCCAAACGGGACTAGCGGGAGGGGGTGAGCAGTTCTTC. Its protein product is CASSQTGLAGGGEQFF.

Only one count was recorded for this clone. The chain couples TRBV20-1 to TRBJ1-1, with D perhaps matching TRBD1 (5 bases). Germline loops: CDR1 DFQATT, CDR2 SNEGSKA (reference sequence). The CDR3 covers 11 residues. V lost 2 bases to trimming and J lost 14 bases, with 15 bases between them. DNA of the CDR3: TGCAGTGCTAGACCGACAGTGGAAGAATTCTTT. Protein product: CSARPTVEEFF.

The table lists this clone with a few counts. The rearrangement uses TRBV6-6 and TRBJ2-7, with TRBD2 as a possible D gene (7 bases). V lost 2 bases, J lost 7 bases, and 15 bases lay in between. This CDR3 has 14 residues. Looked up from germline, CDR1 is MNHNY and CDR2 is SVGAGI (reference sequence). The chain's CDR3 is CASSYGGGPAEQYF. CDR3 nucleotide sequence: TGTGCCAGCAGTTACGGCGGGGGCCCTGCAGAGCAGTACTTC.

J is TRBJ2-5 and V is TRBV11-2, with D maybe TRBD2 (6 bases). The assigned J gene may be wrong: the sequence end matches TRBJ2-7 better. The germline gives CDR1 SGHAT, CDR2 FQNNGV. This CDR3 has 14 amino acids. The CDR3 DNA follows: TGTGCCAGCAGCTTTCCGGGACTCCACCACGAGCAGTACTTC. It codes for CASSFPGLHHEQYF.

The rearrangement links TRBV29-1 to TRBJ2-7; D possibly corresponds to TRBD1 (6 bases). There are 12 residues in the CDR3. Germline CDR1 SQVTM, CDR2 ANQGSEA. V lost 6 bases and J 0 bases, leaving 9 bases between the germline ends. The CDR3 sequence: CSVRQDSYEQYF. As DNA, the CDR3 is TGCAGCGTCCGACAGGACTCCTACGAGCAGTACTTC.

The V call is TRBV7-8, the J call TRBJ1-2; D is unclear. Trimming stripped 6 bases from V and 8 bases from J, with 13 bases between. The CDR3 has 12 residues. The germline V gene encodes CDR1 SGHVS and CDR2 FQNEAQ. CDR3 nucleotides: TGTGCCAGCAGGCCACTCGAGGGCGGCTACACCTTC. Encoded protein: CASRPLEGGYTF.